The 30 T cell receptor beta chains presented below share a single source sample, sequenced in a study of T-cell reconstitution after alpha-beta-depleted transplantation in children. Researchers prepared the TCRbeta library using unique molecular identifiers, the study reports. Using its own MiXCR run on the PCR reads, TCRdb lists one record per CDR3 protein. The sample holds 260,000 or so distinct CDR3 sequences, approximately 12% seen once. Sequencing used PBMCs from the stem cell graft donor, obtained from the stem cell graft. These receptors all stem from a human donor who donated a stem cell graft to a child with acute lymphoblastic leukemia.

The sample holds many counts of this clonotype. V is TRBV5-1 and J is TRBJ1-6; D unclear. Germline V gene sequence: CDR1 SGHRS, CDR2 YFSETQ. The length of the CDR3 is 16 residues. V dropped 0 bases and J dropped 12 bases, with 19 bases sitting between them. The chain's CDR3 is CASSLGDGRKREPLHF. In nucleotides, the CDR3 is TGCGCCAGCAGCTTGGGCGACGGGAGAAAAAGGGAACCCCTCCACTTT.

This clonotype was seen many times. V usage is TRBV4-3 and J usage is TRBJ2-7; D call uncertain. Trimming took off 3 bases at V and 5 bases at J, with 11 bases between the two ends. Germline assignment: CDR1 LGHNA and CDR2 YSLEER. The CDR3 has 13 residues. CDR3 in DNA: TGCGCCAGCAGCCAGTCGCGGCTGGACGAGCAGTACTTC. As protein: CASSQSRLDEQYF.

This clonotype was observed many times. The V gene is TRBV6-2 or TRBV6-3, the J gene TRBJ1-1, with 7 nucleotides matching TRBD1. The germline gives CDR1 MNHEY, CDR2 SVGEGT. CDR3 size: 14 residues. J lost 0 bases, V lost 7 bases, and 5 bases had no gene match. The CDR3 DNA follows: TGTGCCAGCACCGACAGGGTCATGAACACTGAAGCTTTCTTT. It translates to CASTDRVMNTEAFF.

The table lists this clonotype with many counts. The J gene is TRBJ1-3, the V gene TRBV6-5, with TRBD1 as a possible D gene (5 bases). The V end lost 2 bases, the J end lost 1 base, and 12 bases lay between the germline ends. There are 16 residues in the CDR3. Germline assignment: CDR1 MNHEY and CDR2 SVGAGI. In DNA form, the CDR3 reads TGTGCCAGCAGTTACGAGTGGGGCGCTTCTGGAAACACCATATATTTT. This codes for CASSYEWGASGNTIYF.

This clonotype was seen a few times. The gene calls are TRBV5-1 and TRBJ2-1, with 12 bases aligning to TRBD2. This CDR3 has 16 amino acids. Germline lookup yields CDR1 SGHRS and CDR2 YFSETQ. Unmatched junction bases numbered 7, after V lost 4 bases and J lost 5 bases. The CDR3 bases are TGCGCCAGCAGCCGCGAGCGGACTAGCGGGAACAATGAGCAGTTCTTC. This sequence encodes CASSRERTSGNNEQFF.

This clonotype showed up many times. V usage is TRBV28 and J usage is TRBJ2-2, with a possible D match to TRBD1 (5 bases). Trimming left V 6 bases short and J 4 bases short, with 12 bases between. In germline, CDR1 is MDHEN, CDR2 SYDVKM. CDR3 size: 14 residues. The CDR3 loop is CASSPRGGTGELFF. CDR3 coding DNA: TGTGCCAGCAGCCCTAGGGGCGGCACCGGGGAGCTGTTTTTT.

Many counts were recorded for this clonotype. The chain joins TRBV4-3 to TRBJ1-2; D is undetermined. CDR3 length: 15 amino acids. V was clipped by 0 bases and J by 0 bases, with 8 bases between them. Germline V CDR1 and CDR2: LGHNA, YSLEER. The CDR3 nucleotides read TGCGCCAGCAGCCAAGATGGTTTCACTAACTATGGCTACACCTTC. Translated, it gives CASSQDGFTNYGYTF.

In this sample, this clonotype turned up many times. V is TRBV5-6 and J is TRBJ2-2; 8 bases map to TRBD1. Germline-derived CDR1 and CDR2 are SGHDT and YYEEEE. The CDR3 length is 20 residues. Trimming at V came to 7 bases and at J to 1 base, leaving 21 bases not matched to a gene. Written as DNA, the CDR3 is TGTGCCAGCGGACCGCTTCGGGGCAGCGCAGGGGGCATGAACACCGGGGAGCTGTTTTTT. Encoded protein: CASGPLRGSAGGMNTGELFF.

Only one count was recorded for this clonotype. Here the CDR3 reads CASSPDRLDGYTF. The CDR3 coding sequence is TGTGCCAGCAGTCCGGACAGGCTCGATGGCTACACCTTC. V gene TRBV12-3 or TRBV12-4 combines with J gene TRBJ1-2; TRBD1 matches at 7 bases. Trimming at V came to 5 bases and at J to 6 bases, leaving 6 bases not matched to a gene. The CDR3 is 13 amino acids.

This clonotype was counted many times. This chain links TRBV6-2 or TRBV6-3 with TRBJ2-1; 7 bases match TRBD2. The length of the CDR3 is 17 residues. J lost 3 bases, V lost 0 bases, and 8 bases had no gene match. Germline lookup yields CDR1 MNHEY and CDR2 SVGEGT. CDR3 nucleotide sequence: TGTGCCAGCAGTTACTCGCCACCGGCGGGAGTCTACAATGAGCAGTTCTTC. Protein product: CASSYSPPAGVYNEQFF.

This clonotype was recorded at least ten times. This chain uses TRBV7-9 with TRBJ1-2, with D perhaps TRBD1 (5 bases). From germline, CDR1 is SEHNR and CDR2 FQNEAQ (reference sequence). With 5 bases removed from V and 14 bases from J, the gap between germline ends came to 18 bases. The CDR3 covers 12 residues. In nucleotides, the CDR3 is TGTGCCAGCAGCGAGCCCAGGGCCTTTGAGACCTTC. Translated, it gives CASSEPRAFETF.

This clonotype was observed at least ten times. The rearrangement links TRBV13 to TRBJ2-5; TRBD1 agrees at 7 bases. The CDR3 is 14 residues long. Germline CDR1 is PRHDT and CDR2 is FYEKMQ (reference sequence). V trimming: 0 bases; J trimming: 6 bases; junction bases outside the gene matches: 4. CDR3 coding DNA: TGTGCCAGCAGCTTAGGAACAGGGGCGAAGACCCAGTACTTC. It codes for CASSLGTGAKTQYF.

This clonotype was seen only a few times. This chain joins TRBV4-3 and TRBJ1-2; D may be TRBD1 (5 bases). This CDR3 is 13 amino acids long. V was shortened by 0 bases and J by 9 bases, with 11 bases between the two germline ends. CDR1 and CDR2 (germline): LGHNA, YSLEER. CDR3 in DNA: TGCGCCAGCAGCCAAGACTCCGGGGGAAGCTACACCTTC. It is translated as CASSQDSGGSYTF.

This clonotype was detected many times. The chain couples TRBV24-1 to TRBJ2-2; no definite D call. CDR1 is KGHDR, CDR2 SFDVKD, per germline. With 3 bases removed from V and 6 bases from J, the gap between germline ends came to 1 base. The CDR3 totals 11 residues. The CDR3 DNA reads as TGTGCCACCAGTGATCCCGGGGAGCTGTTTTTT. It yields the protein CATSDPGELFF.

This clonotype was picked up many times. The CDR3 DNA reads as TGTGCCAGCAGCTTGAGGGTAGCGGACAATGAGCAGTTCTTC. Translating it yields CASSLRVADNEQFF. V usage is TRBV5-5 and J usage is TRBJ2-1, with D possibly matching TRBD2 (6 bases). CDR1 and CDR2 from the germline V gene are SGHKS and YYEKEE (reference sequence). The CDR3 extends over 14 amino acids. The V gene lost 1 base and the J gene lost 5 bases, with 10 bases spanning the gap.

This clonotype was detected many times. The rearrangement joins TRBV7-2 to TRBJ2-7, with a possible D match to TRBD1 (5 bases). V was shortened by 5 bases and J by 7 bases, with 15 bases between the two germline ends. The germline CDR1 and CDR2 sequences are SGHTA and FQGNSA. This CDR3 has 13 residues. The CDR3 DNA reads TGTGCCAGCAGCATGAGTAGGGGCGCTGAGCAGTACTTC. Translating it yields CASSMSRGAEQYF.

This clonotype was seen ten or more times. This chain joins TRBV5-1 and TRBJ2-3, with TRBD1 as a possible D gene (6 bases). This CDR3 comprises 15 residues. Germline V gives CDR1 SGHRS, CDR2 YFSETQ. Trimming removed 3 bases from V and 0 bases from J, with 11 bases in between. CDR3 coding DNA: TGCGCCAGCAGCTCGCAGGGGTCTAGCACAGATACGCAGTATTTT. Protein sequence: CASSSQGSSTDTQYF.

This clonotype was recorded at least ten times. The rearrangement links TRBV20-1 to TRBJ1-5; 7 bases map to TRBD1. CDR3 length: 14 amino acids. The V segment lost 6 bases and the J segment 4 bases; nucleotides outside the gene matches: 9. Germline lookup yields CDR1 DFQATT and CDR2 SNEGSKA (reference sequence). As DNA, the CDR3 is TGCAGTGCCAAACCGGGACAGAGGAATCAGCCCCAGCATTTT. Protein product: CSAKPGQRNQPQHF.

This clonotype was seen many times. As DNA, the CDR3 is TGTGCCAGCAGCCAAGAGGTACTAGCGGTCTACAATGAGCAGTTCTTC. Protein: CASSQEVLAVYNEQFF. The chain combines TRBV4-2 with TRBJ2-1; 8 nucleotides match TRBD2. The ends lost 0 bases at V and 3 bases at J; junction bases unmatched: 4. This CDR3 contains 16 residues. From germline, CDR1 is LGHNA and CDR2 YNFKEQ.

This clonotype has ten or more counts. The rearrangement joins TRBV27 to TRBJ1-2; maybe TRBD1 (6 bases). The germline V gene has CDR1 MNHEY and CDR2 SMNVEV (reference sequence). The CDR3 runs to 15 residues. V gave up 4 bases and J gave up 1 base, with 13 bases separating them. CDR3 loop: CASSSLGGGNYGYTF. The CDR3 DNA sequence: TGTGCCAGCAGTTCCCTGGGAGGGGGTAACTATGGCTACACCTTC.

This clonotype was seen ten or more times. The CDR3 loop reads CASSESTAITPYEQYF. The CDR3, as DNA: TGCGCCAGCAGTGAGTCGACCGCTATAACTCCCTACGAGCAGTACTTC. This rearrangement joins TRBV10-1 to TRBJ2-7; no clear D. The CDR3 is made up of 16 amino acids. The V end was cut by 0 bases, the J end by 2 bases, with 14 bases between. The germline V gene encodes CDR1 WNHNN and CDR2 SYGVQD (reference sequence).

The table lists this clonotype with many counts. The J gene is TRBJ2-1, the V gene TRBV9, with 7 bases that match TRBD2. The CDR3 length is 15 residues. Germline V CDR1 and CDR2: SGDLS, YYNGEE. V was clipped by 2 bases and J by 10 bases; unmatched bases: 12. The CDR3 loop reads CASSVTEGGRREQFF. Here the CDR3 DNA reads TGTGCCAGCAGCGTCACAGAGGGCGGGAGAAGGGAGCAGTTCTTC.

This CDR3 reads CASSSGQENSPLHF. The CDR3 nucleotides read TGTGCCAGCAGCTCGGGACAGGAGAATTCACCCCTCCACTTT. The chain combines TRBV7-9 with TRBJ1-6; TRBD1 matches 8 bases. CDR3 length: 14 residues. Losses at the gene ends were 4 bases for V and 7 bases for J; bases not matched to a gene: 3. Per the germline V gene, CDR1 is SEHNR and CDR2 is FQNEAQ (reference sequence).

This clonotype was seen at least ten times. J is TRBJ2-2 and V is TRBV20-1; D is possibly TRBD1 or TRBD2 (6 bases each). Trimming stripped 5 bases from V and 5 bases from J, with 15 bases between. From germline, CDR1 is DFQATT and CDR2 SNEGSKA (reference sequence). CDR3 length equals 14 residues. For the CDR3, the DNA is TGCAGTGCTGATCGGGGGCGGGGTACCGGGGAGCTGTTTTTT. Protein: CSADRGRGTGELFF.

This clonotype came up a few times. The chain combines TRBV20-1 with TRBJ2-7, with 9 bases lining up with TRBD2. CDR1 DFQATT and CDR2 SNEGSKA come from the germline V gene (reference sequence). After removal of 6 bases from V and 5 bases from J, the junction contained 17 bases not matched to a gene. The CDR3 runs 16 residues. In nucleotides, the CDR3 is TGCAGTGCGAGGACTTTAGCGGGGGCGGCGGGCCACGAGCAGTACTTC. Translated: CSARTLAGAAGHEQYF.

This clonotype was seen many times. The V gene is TRBV5-6, the J gene TRBJ2-5; TRBD1 aligns across 7 bases. V shed 4 bases and J 5 bases; nucleotides not matched to a gene: 5. Germline V gene data show CDR1 as SGHDT and CDR2 as YYEEEE. The CDR3 is 13 residues long. DNA of the CDR3: TGTGCCAGCAGCACTACAGGGGTTGAGACCCAGTACTTC. Its protein product is CASSTTGVETQYF.

This clonotype was seen only a few times. The rearrangement uses TRBV20-1 and TRBJ1-6, with 9 bases aligning to TRBD1. With 2 bases clipped from V and 4 bases from J, the junction kept 6 bases outside the gene matches. Looked up from germline, CDR1 is DFQATT and CDR2 is SNEGSKA (reference sequence). The CDR3 extends over 16 amino acids. The CDR3 DNA reads TGCAGTGCTAGATCTCGGGACAGGGAGTATAATTCACCCCTCCACTTT. It translates to CSARSRDREYNSPLHF.

The chain is built from TRBV4-3 and TRBJ2-1; no firm D call. The CDR3 length is 13 residues. Between the trimmed V and J ends, which lost 0 bases and 10 bases, there was a span of 10 bases. CDR1 is LGHNA, CDR2 YSLEER, per germline. The CDR3 nucleotides read TGCGCCAGCAGCCAAGATACAGCTGGGGAGCAGTTCTTC. Translated, it gives CASSQDTAGEQFF.

Many counts were recorded for this clonotype. The chain links TRBV18 to TRBJ2-3, with D perhaps matching TRBD2 (5 bases). The CDR3 contains 14 residues. CDR1 and CDR2 (germline): KGHSH, LQKENI. With 2 bases removed from V and 1 base from J, the gap between germline ends came to 7 bases. In DNA, the CDR3 is TGTGCCAGCTCACCAAAGGGAGGCACAGATACGCAGTATTTT. This sequence encodes CASSPKGGTDTQYF.

This clonotype was recorded many times. The V gene is TRBV27, the J gene TRBJ2-6; unclear D gene. Germline V lookup: CDR1 MNHEY, CDR2 SMNVEV (reference sequence). The germline V and J ends were trimmed by 5 bases and 0 bases, with 14 bases remaining between them. The CDR3 runs 17 residues. As DNA, the CDR3 is TGTGCCAGCAGTCCCAAAGGCCCAAGCTCTGGGGCCAACGTCCTGACTTTC. Amino acids: CASSPKGPSSGANVLTF.